This T cell receptor beta chain emerged from a study of human T cells and chemical hapten exposure. Documented time point: patch test 3, about 24 weeks after DPC sensitization. Documented treatment: therapeutic diphenylcyclopropenone sensitization with weekly scalp DPC. General observations from the study: Significantly more large CDR3 similarity clusters were formed by expanded TCRs than by controls.

The CDR3 length is 14 residues. Trimming took 1 base from V and 7 from J, leaving 14 bases between them. Germline values: CDR1 MNHNS, CDR2 SASEGT. TCRdb used MiXCR to reprocess the RACE reads, holding one entry per CDR3 protein. The sample yields roughly 100,000 distinct CDR3 sequences, about 34% seen once. Of note for this clonotype: Its target is unknown.

The material sequenced was whole blood, taken in connection with sensitization to the hapten diphenylcyclopropenone (DPC). The TCR comes from a middle-aged man with alopecia areata. Some clones in this sample may be carry-over from other donors' samples. This chain uses TRBV6-1 with TRBJ2-7; D is unclear. The CDR3 sequence is CASSEDGVAREQYF. The CDR3 nucleotides read TGTGCCAGCAGTGAAGATGGGGTGGCGAGGGAGCAGTACTTC.